This TCR beta chain was recovered during a study of shared clonotypes between healthy human individuals. Study-wide results and limits: For naive CD4 cells, approximately 4.7% of clonotypes were shared across a few donors. Blood was the only sampled material, and tissue repertoires likely differ.

Comments on this clone: The target antigen is unknown.

Evenly divided among several immunoSEQ plates was the genomic DNA of each subset. Per sorted-subset replicate PCR, input was around 200 ng DNA, representing 30,000 or so T cell genomes. Using immunoSEQ multiplex PCR, the repertoire was profiled, and TCRdb retains in-frame clones only, with some absent. The sample holds some 2.1 million clones, 90% to 95% seen once. Germline V gene data show CDR1 as LGHNA and CDR2 as YSLEER. V was pared by 4 bases and J by 5 bases, with 5 bases between. This CDR3 comprises 12 residues. The chain carries TRBV4-3 and TRBJ2-2; no clear D gene. The receptor's source is a man in his late teens or twenties in good health. Sequencing input: naive CD4+ T cells sorted from blood. Subset indicated: CD45RA+ positively selected. Here the CDR3 DNA reads TGCGCCAGCAGCCGCGTAACCGGGGAGCTGTTTTTT. It yields the protein CASSRVTGELFF.